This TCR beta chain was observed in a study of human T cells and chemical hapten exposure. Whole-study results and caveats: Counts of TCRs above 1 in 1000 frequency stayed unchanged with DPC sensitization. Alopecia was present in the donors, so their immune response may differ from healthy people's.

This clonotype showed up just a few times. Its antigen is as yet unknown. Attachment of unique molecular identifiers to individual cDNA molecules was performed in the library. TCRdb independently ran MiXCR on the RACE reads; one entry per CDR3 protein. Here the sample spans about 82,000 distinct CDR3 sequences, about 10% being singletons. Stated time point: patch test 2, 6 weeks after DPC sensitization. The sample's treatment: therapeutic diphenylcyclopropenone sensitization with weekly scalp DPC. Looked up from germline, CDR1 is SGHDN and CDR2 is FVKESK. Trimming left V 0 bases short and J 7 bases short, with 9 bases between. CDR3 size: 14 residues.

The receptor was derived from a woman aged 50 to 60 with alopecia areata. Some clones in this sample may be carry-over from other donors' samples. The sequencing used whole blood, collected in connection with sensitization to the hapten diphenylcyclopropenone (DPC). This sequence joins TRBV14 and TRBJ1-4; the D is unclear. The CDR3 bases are TGTGCCAGCAGCCAAGATTATGTGGGTGAAAAACTGTTTTTT. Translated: CASSQDYVGEKLFF.